This TCR beta chain was observed in a study of T cell repertoires in cytomegalovirus infection. The overall study: Through public TCR beta signatures, both CMV infection and matching HLA type were indicated. Study results and caveats: HLA-C-restricted CMV clonotypes gave the most frequent clonotype in two of eight donors.

The CDR3 runs to 16 residues. Looked up from germline, CDR1 is SQVTM and CDR2 is ANQGSEA. V lost 3 bases and J lost 4; bases outside the gene matches: 7. This clonotype was detected a few times. Its cognate antigen is unknown. One entry per CDR3 protein, called by TCRdb with MiXCR from the reads. The sample lists about 920,000 distinct CDR3 sequences, around 31% occurring once. This sequence joins TRBV29-1 and TRBJ2-2, with 11 bases fitting TRBD2. The sequence derives from a human donor in good health (CMV status not recorded). Some clones in this sample may be carry-over from other donors' samples. The sequencing used cultured CD8+ T cells from PBMCs, collected from culture after CMV antigen stimulation. CDR3 nucleotides: TGCAGCGTTGAGGTAGCGGGGGGGCTCGGCACCGGGGAGCTGTTTTTT. Translating gives CSVEVAGGLGTGELFF.